This passage covers 5 T cell receptor beta chains from one sample sequenced in a study of OX40 agonist ivuxolimab in advanced cancers. Clones were sequenced by immunoSEQ multiplex PCR, and TCRdb holds only the in-frame ones, with some missing. Found here are around 66,000 clones, about 89% of them singletons; the top ten hold under 20%. The sequencing here drew on CD4+ or CD8+ T cells sorted from blood, taken in a trial of the OX40 agonist ivuxolimab. These TCRs come from an adult with an advanced solid tumor such as melanoma, head and neck, liver or kidney cancer.

In this sample, this clone is medium-sized. The V call is TRBV7-8, the J call TRBJ1-6, with D unclear. Germline V lookup: CDR1 SGHVS, CDR2 FQNEAQ. The ends were cut back, 5 bases at V and 9 bases at J, with 8 bases in the middle. The CDR3 has 12 residues. CDR3 region: CASSANFSPLHF. The CDR3 DNA sequence: TGTGCCAGCAGCGCAAATTTTTCACCCCTCCACTTT.

The V gene is TRBV10-3, the J gene TRBJ2-7; TRBD1 aligns across 8 bases. This CDR3 spans 15 amino acids. V dropped 0 bases and J dropped 7; count of bases not matched to a gene: 8. The V gene's germline CDR1 is ENHRY and CDR2 SYGVKD. As DNA, the CDR3 is TGTGCCATCAGTGAGTCGACAGACAGGGGTCAAGAGCAGTACTTC. Its translation is CAISESTDRGQEQYF.

In this sample, this clone turned up once. The chain carries TRBV27 and TRBJ2-1; TRBD2 agrees at 16 bases. Germline V gene sequence: CDR1 MNHEY, CDR2 SMNVEV (reference sequence). With 5 bases clipped from V and 9 bases from J, the junction kept 4 bases outside the gene matches. This CDR3 contains 15 residues. DNA of the CDR3: TGTGCCAGCAGTATAGGGACTAGCGGGGGGGGTGAGCAGTTCTTC. Its translation: CASSIGTSGGGEQFF.

This clone is a singleton in its sample. This rearrangement joins TRBV5-1 to TRBJ2-1; TRBD2 agrees at 8 bases. Germline V gene lookup returns CDR1 SGHRS and CDR2 YFSETQ. J lost 8 bases, V lost 2 bases, and 0 bases had no gene match. The CDR3 totals 12 residues. The CDR3 loop is CASSFGGDEQFF. Written as DNA, the CDR3 is TGCGCCAGCAGCTTCGGGGGGGATGAGCAGTTCTTC.

A note on this clone: The sample has other DNA sequences that encode this CDR3 too. The chain recombines TRBV5-1 with TRBJ1-1; D gene uncertain. Trimming took off 0 bases at V and 0 bases at J, with 3 bases between the two ends. Germline CDR1 reads SGHRS; CDR2 reads YFSETQ. The CDR3 runs to 13 residues. CDR3 in amino acids: CASSLGVNTEAFF. The CDR3 nucleotides are TGCGCCAGCAGCTTGGGGGTGAACACTGAAGCTTTCTTT.